A selection of T cell receptor beta chains follows, all from one sample in a study of T cells in Graves' hyperthyroidism and ophthalmopathy. TCRdb fed the multiplex PCR reads into MiXCR, producing one record per CDR3 protein. The data show around 700,000 distinct CDR3 sequences, over 35% seen once. The sequencing sample was made of blood. The receptors shown here come from a middle-aged woman with Graves' hyperthyroidism. The CDR3 runs from the conserved cysteine through the conserved F or W. A D gene is named only where the DNA matches it firmly. A row's size may be missing; if present it is once, few, many or a size class.

length	D	J	V	size	CDR3	DNA
16	-	TRBJ1-1	TRBV10-3	-	CAISPGQYYMNTEAFF	TGTGCCATCAGTCCTGGACAGTATTACATGAACACTGAAGCTTTCTTT
14	-	TRBJ2-5	TRBV19	few	CASSAPVRQETQYF	TGTGCCAGTAGTGCTCCAGTAAGGCAGGAGACCCAGTACTTC
18	-	TRBJ2-2	TRBV7-2	-	CASSFSRSRGAATGELFF	TGTGCCAGCAGCTTTTCGAGAAGCCGGGGGGCGGCCACCGGGGAGCTGTTTTTT
14	TRBD1	TRBJ1-2	TRBV11-3	many	CASSLEGDSYGYTF	TGTGCCAGCAGCTTAGAAGGGGACAGTTATGGCTACACCTTC
15	TRBD1	TRBJ1-6	TRBV6-5	many	CASSYSRDRGSPLHF	TGTGCCAGCAGTTACTCCCGGGACAGGGGTTCACCCCTCCACTTT
11	-	TRBJ1-2	TRBV29-1	-	CSGEINYGYTF	TGCAGCGGGGAAATTAACTATGGCTACACCTTC
15	-	TRBJ1-3	TRBV7-2	-	CASSLLGGPGNTIYF	TGTGCCAGCAGCTTGCTCGGGGGACCCGGAAACACCATATATTTT
13	TRBD1	TRBJ2-2	TRBV10-3	few	CASSHRGTGELFF	TGTGCCAGCAGTCACAGGGGCACCGGGGAGCTGTTTTTT
14	-	TRBJ2-7	TRBV12-3/TRBV12-4	-	CASSFISPRDEQYF	TGTGCCAGCAGTTTTATCTCTCCGAGGGATGAGCAGTACTTC
13	TRBD1	TRBJ1-5	TRBV6-5	many	CASSGQVHQPQHF	TGTGCCAGCTCAGGACAGGTCCATCAGCCCCAGCATTTT
14	TRBD2	TRBJ2-7	TRBV10-1	-	CASSALAGSYEQYF	TGCGCCAGCAGCGCACTAGCGGGTTCCTACGAGCAGTACTTC
16	-	TRBJ2-1	TRBV6-6	-	CASSGDSTRDNNEQFF	TGTGCCAGCAGTGGGGACTCAACTAGGGACAACAATGAGCAGTTCTTC
15	-	TRBJ1-6	TRBV10-3	-	CAISFSPDGHSPLHF	TGTGCCATCAGTTTCTCCCCGGACGGGCATTCACCCCTCCACTTT
15	-	TRBJ1-1	TRBV6-5	-	CASSPVWREVAEAFF	TGTGCCAGCAGTCCCGTCTGGAGGGAAGTCGCTGAAGCTTTCTTT
15	TRBD2	TRBJ2-7	TRBV4-1	-	CASSPRLAGAHEQYF	TGCGCCAGCAGCCCCCGACTAGCGGGAGCCCACGAGCAGTACTTC
14	-	TRBJ1-1	TRBV12-3/TRBV12-4	few	CASKGPRSKTEAFF	TGTGCCAGCAAGGGACCCCGGAGTAAAACTGAAGCTTTCTTT
15	TRBD2	TRBJ2-5	TRBV29-1	-	CSLETSGFLKETQYF	TGCAGCCTCGAGACTAGCGGCTTCCTTAAAGAGACCCAGTACTTC
13	-	TRBJ2-7	TRBV20-1	many	CSAVLGGGREQYF	TGCAGTGCCGTTCTGGGAGGGGGCAGGGAGCAGTACTTC
16	-	TRBJ2-6	TRBV6-1	-	CASHTRAQDGANVLTF	TGTGCCAGCCATACGAGGGCGCAGGATGGGGCCAACGTCCTGACTTTC
16	-	TRBJ2-5	TRBV7-2	-	CASRSMAGEETETQYF	TGTGCCAGCAGATCTATGGCAGGGGAGGAGACTGAGACCCAGTACTTC
16	TRBD2	TRBJ2-7	TRBV15	-	CASSQLLAGVNYEQYF	TGTGCCAGCAGCCAGCTTCTAGCGGGAGTTAACTACGAGCAGTACTTC
13	-	TRBJ2-6	TRBV10-3	-	CAIMLAGANVLTF	TGTGCCATCATGCTCGCGGGGGCCAACGTCCTGACTTTC
16	-	TRBJ1-2	TRBV6-1	-	CASSEGPYRVGSGYTF	TGTGCCAGCAGTGAAGGGCCCTACAGGGTAGGGAGCGGCTACACCTTC
15	TRBD1	TRBJ1-3	TRBV29-1	-	CSVTGTGATLNTIYF	TGCAGCGTTACCGGGACAGGTGCCACTTTAAACACCATATATTTT
15	-	TRBJ1-4	TRBV2	-	CASSLGETPNEKLFF	TGTGCCAGCAGTTTAGGAGAGACTCCTAATGAAAAACTGTTTTTT
15	-	TRBJ1-1	TRBV6-6	few	CASSYNPEGNTEAFF	TGTGCCAGCAGTTACAATCCGGAGGGAAACACTGAAGCTTTCTTT
13	-	TRBJ1-5	TRBV7-3	few	CASSKGRNQPQHF	TGTGCCAGCAGCAAAGGCAGAAATCAGCCCCAGCATTTT
15	-	TRBJ2-6	TRBV7-2	-	CASSSEVGLAGTEAF	TGTGCCAGCAGCTCAGAGGTCGGGTTGGCGGGCACTGAAGCTTTC